This record covers a single T cell receptor beta chain. Its binding antigen is unknown. The record has no base qualities; no much larger clone is one base away. This sample was taken from a study of blood T cell repertoires in COVID-19 (dated by TCRdb to 2020 to 2022). Some background on the complete study: Collaborator samples came from the United States, Italy and Spain and covered acute and convalescent phases of COVID-19. Samples were obtained from the ongoing ImmuneRACE study (first 160 participants) and from about 1,300 subjects provided by 6 global collaborators. A freely available public database, intended as a resource for researchers studying the immune response to SARS-CoV-2, is where the repertoires were released. The material from the prospective study consisted of cDNA or gDNA derived from T cells, B-cell-depleted T cells, or PBMCs. The sample metadata nearly always contained a de-identified subject ID, COVID-19 status, age in years and sex. HLA class I and class II types, where available, came from metadata supplied by the sample provider rather than from assay-based typing. Deeply sampled blood TCRbeta repertoires from subjects exposed to, actively infected with, or recovered from COVID-19 were included in the dataset.

Enrolling through a virtual design, the prospective study's participants ranged in age from roughly 18 to 89 years and lived across 20 to 30 United States geographic areas. Cohort assignment in the prospective study relied on participant-reported clinical history from a screening survey and a study questionnaire. In the prospective study, mobile phlebotomists collected whole blood, serum and a nasopharyngeal or oropharyngeal swab from each participant. Participants in the prospective study had the option to provide additional blood draws and questionnaires over a 2-month period. Before DNA extraction, blood samples from the prospective study were shipped at room temperature or frozen. TCRbeta CDR3 regions were amplified from genomic DNA using the immunoSEQ Assay, a bias-controlled multiplex PCR. In the source study's methods: Within the assay, amplification of reference gene primers was used to estimate how many nucleated cells each sample contained. To quantify the absolute abundance of each unique TCRbeta CDR3 rearrangement, sequence reads were collapsed and filtered. For each sample, productive Simpson clonality was calculated as the square root of Simpson's diversity index over productive rearrangements. TCRdb retrieved this table from immuneACCESS and kept in-frame rearrangements only. Not all clones are present; in checked studies, unresolved V genes account for under half, and no reason is known for the remainder. V and J calls and clone size are as listed in that table; D and trimming were resolved from the DNA. This sample holds 200,000 to 250,000 clones; roughly 89% were observed only once. The ten biggest clones cover about 9.3% of the sample.

V gives up 1 base and J gives up 8 bases, and the segment between their germline ends measures 11 bases. Based on the germline V gene (reference sequence), the CDR1 and CDR2 sequences are SEHNR and FQNEAQ. The CDR3 starts with the cysteine, ends with the phenylalanine, and has 13 residues. Solely the CDR3 DNA is kept, with 39 bases framed from the first base. General study outcomes and caveats: The amount of clinical and demographic metadata varied by source and participant and was provided uncurated.

The chain links TRBV7-9 with TRBJ1-2; tentative D gene TRBD1, with 5 bases matching. Sequenced input: PBMCs or T cells enriched from blood (not recorded which). The receptor was isolated from a man between 18 and 29 years old with acute COVID-19. The DNA reads as follows: TGTGCCAGCAGCTTAGGGGGGGTAGGCGGCTACACCTTC. This yields the protein CASSLGGVGGYTF.